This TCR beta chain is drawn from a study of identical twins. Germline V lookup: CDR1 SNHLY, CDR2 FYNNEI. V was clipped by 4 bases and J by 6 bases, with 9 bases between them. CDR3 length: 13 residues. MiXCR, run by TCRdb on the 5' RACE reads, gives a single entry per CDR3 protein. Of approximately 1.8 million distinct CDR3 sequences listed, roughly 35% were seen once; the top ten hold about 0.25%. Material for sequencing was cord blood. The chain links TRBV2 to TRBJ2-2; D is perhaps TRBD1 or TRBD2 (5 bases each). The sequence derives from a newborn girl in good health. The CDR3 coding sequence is TGTGCCAGCAGTGTCGGGGACGCCGGGGAGCTGTTTTTT. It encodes CASSVGDAGELFF.